This T cell receptor (beta chain) was profiled in a study of shared clonotypes between healthy human individuals (TCRdb year 2020). Regarding the study in general: The cohort comprised a couple of women and a few men aged 18 to 49 years. Per donor, leukapheresis produced somewhere between about 0.9 and 10 billion PBMCs. Libraries were prepared and TCR repertoires were sequenced by different laboratories using diverse techniques, in order to increase sequencing depth and limit assay-specific biases. Blood TCR repertoires of four to six healthy adults were deeply sequenced to estimate repertoire size and the extent of clonotype sharing between individuals. For each donor, three plates each were used for CD4 naive and CD4 memory, two plates were used for CD8 naive, and one plate was used for CD8 memory. Broader findings and caveats from the paper: Larger estimated clonotype richness was generally found for naive subsets than for memory subsets. Only blood was sampled, and tissue TCR repertoires likely differ from those in blood. Across several donors, about 5.2% of naive CD4, roughly 3.8% of naive CD8, under 2.5% of memory CD4, and 0.3% to 0.45% of memory CD8 clonotypes were shared. Because the study included only a small number of donors, the genetic and exposure-history diversity represented was limited. Based on pairwise subsampling, the degree of clonotype sharing among donors was expected to be affected by sequencing depth. Compared with non-shared clonotypes, the clonotypes found in all four sorted-subset donors had higher generation probabilities. Even with the large sequencing depth, rarefaction of the sorted-subset datasets indicated that sequencing was incomplete.

Donors were healthy HIV-negative adults with no recently reported acute infections or vaccinations. Every donor was a Caucasian adult residing in Nashville, Tennessee, USA. CD4+ T cells were enriched by magnetic negative selection, after which naive cells were positively selected on CD45RA and the negative fraction was taken as the memory subset. After blood collection by leukapheresis, PBMCs were isolated using Ficoll-Histopaque density gradient centrifugation and then cryopreserved in the vapor phase of liquid nitrogen. Analytical flow cytometry was used to check the purity and quantity of each magnetically sorted T cell population. From each sorted fraction, genomic DNA was isolated and quantified by UV absorbance on a Nanodrop 2000c. Using the deep immunoSEQ assay, multiplex PCR amplified TCR CDR3 regions from genomic DNA. Genomic DNA extracted from each cell subset was distributed evenly over all wells of several immunoSEQ 96-well plates, and each plate served as one replicate. For sorted subsets, about 220 ng of genomic DNA, equivalent to around 30,000 T cell genomes, went into each replicate PCR. Purified libraries were measured with a Qubit 3.0 fluorometer, size-checked on a Bioanalyzer 2100, and measured again with the KAPA Library Quantification kit. Every immunoSEQ 96-well plate was sequenced on a separate single-read 150-cycle Illumina NextSeq 550 flow cell. On the authors' methods: Because the immunoSEQ output held only junctional sequences and lacked quality scores, the filtering could not match the filtering applied to full-length reads. Sequences were annotated with PyIR, a Python wrapper for IgBLAST v1.9, using IMGT germline references to assign V/J genes and CDR3. Reads were removed for weak V/J assignments (E-value above 1e-6), missing CDR3, stop codons, out-of-frame junctions, or ambiguous translated residues. V3J clonotypes were defined by identical inferred V gene, J gene, and CDR3 amino acid sequence. To compute the percentage overlap between repertoires, the number of shared unique clonotypes was divided by the size of the smaller repertoire. Three approaches were used to assess repertoire richness: RTK rarefaction, the Chao1 estimator, and Recon v2.1 estimates of unobserved clonotypes. For all TCRbeta clonotypes obtained by the gDNA method from a handful of donors, generation probabilities were computed with OLGA. The clones in this table, taken by TCRdb from immuneACCESS, are in-frame only. Not every clone is retained; where verified, under half of the shortfall comes from an unresolved V gene, and the cause of the rest is unknown. The V and J calls and clone size come from that table; D and trimming were worked out from the DNA. In this sample the table shows 1.5 million to 1.9 million clones, roughly 98% of which occur a single time. The biggest ten clones account for about 0.45% of the sample.

Worth noting for this clone: Its antigen remains unidentified. There are no base qualities to consult, and no much larger clone falls within one base.

Germline trimming amounts to 0 bases on V and 15 bases on J, with 8 as the count of junction bases outside the gene matches. From the cysteine up to the phenylalanine, the CDR3 has a length of 13 residues. Just the 39-base CDR3 DNA is kept, in frame starting at base 1. CDR1 is given as LNHNV and CDR2 as YYDKDF, both from the germline V gene (reference sequence). Material for sequencing was naive CD4+ T cells sorted from blood. In light of the paper, this sample's cell subset or site label describes: CD45RA+ positively selected. This chain joins TRBV15 to TRBJ2-1, and TRBD2 matches 7 of the central bases. This clonotype was sampled from a man in his thirties or forties in good health. In nucleotide form, the sequence is TGTGCCACCAGCAGAGATCTCGGGGGGAGGTCGTTCTTC. The resulting protein is CATSRDLGGRSFF.